This T cell receptor beta chain was identified in a study of cytomegalovirus exposure and HLA in healthy donors. Study outcomes and limitations: A later analysis showed that HLA-associated TCR beta chains had undergone more clonal expansion than equally common others. Later analysis showed most CMV-associated TCR beta chains appearing HLA-restricted.

It was with 60 Vbeta and 13 Jbeta primers that the PCR ran. TCRdb keeps only in-frame clones here, not all; method: immunoSEQ multiplex PCR. Its table lists 150,000 to 200,000 clones. Concerning this clone: Its antigen is unidentified.

This CDR3 is built from 15 residues. Germline CDR1 reads MRHNA; CDR2 reads SNTAGT. The V segment lost 6 bases and the J segment 3 bases; nucleotides outside the gene matches: 11. Every donor was a healthy person donating bone marrow. Though probably carrying unrecorded immune exposures, donors were nominally healthy at sampling. The gene calls are TRBV6-4 and TRBJ2-7, with 7 positions matching TRBD1. The receptor comes from a man aged 25-45 years in good health and CMV-seronegative. Source material: PBMCs. The CDR3 DNA reads TGTGCCAGCAGAGAACAGGGGAAGGAAAACTACGAGCAGTACTTC. It yields the protein CASREQGKENYEQYF.